A selection of T cell receptor beta chains follows, all from one sample in a study of T cells expressing NK-cell markers. TCRdb reworked the 5' RACE reads into one entry per CDR3 protein, no DNA. This sample's clone table lists some 140,000 distinct CDR3 sequences. Specimen: blood T cells: a sorted CD56 or NKG2C T cell subset, CD4+ or CD8+ T cells, or bulk PBMC T cells (not recorded which). These receptors all stem from a woman aged 45-60 years in good health. CDR3s include the opening cysteine and the closing phenylalanine or tryptophan. Fields, in order: J gene, V gene, CDR3 protein.

TRBJ2-2 | TRBV30 | CAASGSPGELFF
TRBJ1-1 | TRBV7-9 | CASSLPTGLEAFF
TRBJ2-1 | TRBV5-1 | CASSSGQDTITYNEQFF
TRBJ2-1 | TRBV29-1 | CSVEGTSGNYNEQFF
TRBJ2-1 | TRBV15 | CATSRDQWTNPENEQFF
TRBJ2-7 | TRBV7-3 | CASSLTGGALDEQYF
TRBJ2-1 | TRBV4-1 | CASSQLAGGHEQFF
TRBJ2-5 | TRBV5-1 | CASSTVGDYIQETQYF
TRBJ2-3 | TRBV10-2 | CASSVGYVTDTQYF
TRBJ2-7 | TRBV27 | CASSLGGPFGQYF
TRBJ2-2 | TRBV14 | CASSQWTGMNTGELFF
TRBJ2-2 | TRBV18 | CASSPLFPGQGNTGELFF
TRBJ1-1 | TRBV3-1 | CASSRMGGTEAFF
TRBJ2-2 | TRBV20-1 | CSARDPSGIATGELFF